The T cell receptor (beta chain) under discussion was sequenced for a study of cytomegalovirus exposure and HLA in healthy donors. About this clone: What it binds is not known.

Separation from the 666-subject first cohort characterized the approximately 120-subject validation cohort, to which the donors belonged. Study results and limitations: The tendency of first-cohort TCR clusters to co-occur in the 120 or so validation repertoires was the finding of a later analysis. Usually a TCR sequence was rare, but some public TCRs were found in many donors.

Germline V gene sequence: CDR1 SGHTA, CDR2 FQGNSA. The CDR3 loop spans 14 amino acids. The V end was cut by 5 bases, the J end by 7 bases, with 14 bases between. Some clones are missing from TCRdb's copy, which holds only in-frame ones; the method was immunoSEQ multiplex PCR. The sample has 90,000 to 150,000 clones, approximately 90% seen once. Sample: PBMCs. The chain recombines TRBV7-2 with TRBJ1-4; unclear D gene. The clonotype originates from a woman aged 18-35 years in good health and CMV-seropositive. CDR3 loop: CASSAGPGVEKLFF. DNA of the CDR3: TGTGCCAGCAGCGCCGGACCCGGGGTTGAAAAACTGTTTTTT.